Included here is one T cell receptor beta chain sequence, with context. TCRdb re-analysed the RT-PCR reads in MiXCR, keeping a single row per CDR3 protein. The sample records about 700,000 distinct CDR3 sequences, 13% to 15% being singletons. Germline assignment: CDR1 DFQATT and CDR2 SNEGSKA (reference sequence). This CDR3 is 12 amino acids long. This clonotype was obtained from a female donor in good health, serving as a healthy control. J is TRBJ2-7 and V is TRBV20-1, with 8 positions matching TRBD1. The sequencing input was memory CD4+ T cells from blood. As DNA, the CDR3 is TGCAGCGAGGGACAGGTCGCCTACGAGCAGTACTTC. Translated: CSEGQVAYEQYF.